This TCR beta chain was identified in a study of shared clonotypes between healthy human individuals. Study-level background: CD8 memory received one plate per donor, CD8 naive two, CD4 memory three and CD4 naive three.

Naive CD8 cells, CD45RO-negative and positively selected for CCR7, excluded terminally differentiated effector memory CD45RA+ cells. Nashville, Tennessee was home to all donors, each a Caucasian adult. Each cell subset's genomic DNA was divided evenly among several immunoSEQ plates. Libraries were prepared by immunoSEQ multiplex PCR; TCRdb keeps only in-frame clonotypes and omits some of them. This sample has about 700,000 clones, with roughly nine tenths found just once. Trimming pared 6 bases from V and 4 bases from J, leaving 10 bases between. Germline V gene lookup returns CDR1 KGHSH and CDR2 LQKENI. CDR3 length: 14 amino acids.

This clonotype was obtained from a man aged 30 to 45 in good health. The sequenced material came from naive CD8+ T cells sorted from blood. The chain is built from TRBV18 and TRBJ2-6; D is undetermined. The DNA for the CDR3 is TGTGCCAGCTCTGAAGGCTCAGGGGCCAACGTCCTGACTTTC. This codes for CASSEGSGANVLTF.